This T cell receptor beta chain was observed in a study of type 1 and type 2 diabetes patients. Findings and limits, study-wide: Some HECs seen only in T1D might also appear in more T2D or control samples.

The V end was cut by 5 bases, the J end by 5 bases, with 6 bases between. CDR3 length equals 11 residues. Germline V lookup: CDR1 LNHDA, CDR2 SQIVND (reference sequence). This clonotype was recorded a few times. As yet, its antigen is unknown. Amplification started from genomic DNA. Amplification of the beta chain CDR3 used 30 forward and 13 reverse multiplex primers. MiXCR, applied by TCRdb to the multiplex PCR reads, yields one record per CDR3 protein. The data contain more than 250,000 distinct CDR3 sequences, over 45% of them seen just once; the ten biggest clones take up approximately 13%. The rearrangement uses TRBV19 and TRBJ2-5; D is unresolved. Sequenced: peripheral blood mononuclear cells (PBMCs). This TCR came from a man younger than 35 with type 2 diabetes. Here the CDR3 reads CASSQRETQYF. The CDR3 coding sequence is TGTGCCAGTAGTCAACGGGAGACCCAGTACTTC.